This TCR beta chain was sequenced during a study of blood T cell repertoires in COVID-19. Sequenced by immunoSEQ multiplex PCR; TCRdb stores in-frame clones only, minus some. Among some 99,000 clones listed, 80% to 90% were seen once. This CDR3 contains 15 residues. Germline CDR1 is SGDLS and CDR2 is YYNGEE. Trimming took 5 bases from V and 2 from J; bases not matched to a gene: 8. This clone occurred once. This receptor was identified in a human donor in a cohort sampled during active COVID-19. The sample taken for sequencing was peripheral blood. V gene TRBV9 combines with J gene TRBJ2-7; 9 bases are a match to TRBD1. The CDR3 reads CASSPFGTGTYEQYF. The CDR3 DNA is TGTGCCAGCAGTCCTTTTGGGACAGGGACCTACGAGCAGTACTTC.